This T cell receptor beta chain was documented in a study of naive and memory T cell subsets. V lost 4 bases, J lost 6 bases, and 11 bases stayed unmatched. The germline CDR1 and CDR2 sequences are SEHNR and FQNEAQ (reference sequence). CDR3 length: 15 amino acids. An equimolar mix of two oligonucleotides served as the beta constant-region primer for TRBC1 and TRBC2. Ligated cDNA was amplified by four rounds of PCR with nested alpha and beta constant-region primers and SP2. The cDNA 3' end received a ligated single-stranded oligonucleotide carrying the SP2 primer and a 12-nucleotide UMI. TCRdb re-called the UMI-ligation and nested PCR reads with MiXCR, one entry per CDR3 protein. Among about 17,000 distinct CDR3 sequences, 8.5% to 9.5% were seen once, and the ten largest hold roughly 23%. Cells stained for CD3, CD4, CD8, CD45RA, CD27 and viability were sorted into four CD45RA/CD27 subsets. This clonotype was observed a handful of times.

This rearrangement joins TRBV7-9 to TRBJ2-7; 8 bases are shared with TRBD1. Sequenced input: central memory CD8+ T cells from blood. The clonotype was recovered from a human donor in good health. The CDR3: CASSSDRDSFCEQYF. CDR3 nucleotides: TGTGCCAGCAGCTCGGACAGGGATTCGTTTTGCGAGCAGTACTTC.